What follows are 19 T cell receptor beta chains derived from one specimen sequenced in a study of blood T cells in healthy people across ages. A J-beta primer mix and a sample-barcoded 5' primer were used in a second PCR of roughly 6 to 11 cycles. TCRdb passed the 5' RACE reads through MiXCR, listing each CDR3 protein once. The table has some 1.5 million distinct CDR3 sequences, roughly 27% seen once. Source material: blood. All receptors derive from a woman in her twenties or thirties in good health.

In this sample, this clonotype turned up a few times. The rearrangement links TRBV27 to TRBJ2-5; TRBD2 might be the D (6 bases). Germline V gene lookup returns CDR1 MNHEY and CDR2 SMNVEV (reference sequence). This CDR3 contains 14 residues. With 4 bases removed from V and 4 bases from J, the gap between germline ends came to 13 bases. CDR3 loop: CASSSRTKGETQYF. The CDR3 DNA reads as TGTGCCAGCAGTTCGAGGACTAAGGGAGAGACCCAGTACTTC.

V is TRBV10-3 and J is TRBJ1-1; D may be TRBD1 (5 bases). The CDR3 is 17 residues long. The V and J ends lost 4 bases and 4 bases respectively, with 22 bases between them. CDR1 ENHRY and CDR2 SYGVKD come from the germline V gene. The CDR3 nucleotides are TGTGCCATCAGTGGCCCCCAGGGTTGGGGGGAGACCACTGAAGCTTTCTTT. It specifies CAISGPQGWGETTEAFF.

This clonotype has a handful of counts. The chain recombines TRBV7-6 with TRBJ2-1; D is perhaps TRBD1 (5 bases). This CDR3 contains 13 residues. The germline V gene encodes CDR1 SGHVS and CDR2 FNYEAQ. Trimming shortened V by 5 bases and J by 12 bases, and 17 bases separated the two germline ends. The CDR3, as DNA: TGTGCCAGCAGCAATCAGGGATCAGGGATGCAGTTCTTC. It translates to CASSNQGSGMQFF.

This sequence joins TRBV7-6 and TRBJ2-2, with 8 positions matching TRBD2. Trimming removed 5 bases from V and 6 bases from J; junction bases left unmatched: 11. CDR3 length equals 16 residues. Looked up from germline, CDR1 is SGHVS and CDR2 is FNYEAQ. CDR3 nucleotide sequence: TGTGCCAGCAGCCTAAGCGGGAGAGTTCAGTCCGGGGAGCTGTTTTTT. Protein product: CASSLSGRVQSGELFF.

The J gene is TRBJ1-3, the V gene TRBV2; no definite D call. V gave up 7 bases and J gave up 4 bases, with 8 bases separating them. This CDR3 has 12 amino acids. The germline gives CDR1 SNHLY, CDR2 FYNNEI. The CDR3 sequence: CASKQLGNTIYF. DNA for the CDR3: TGTGCCAGCAAACAGCTCGGAAACACCATATATTTT.

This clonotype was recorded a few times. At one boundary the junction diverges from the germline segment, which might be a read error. The CDR3 protein is CASSLVSGRNSPLHF. The CDR3 DNA reads TGCGCCAGCAGCTTGGTATCGGGACGGAATTCGCCCCTCCACTTT. The chain employs TRBV5-1 and TRBJ1-6; the D gene is possibly TRBD1 (5 bases). This CDR3 has 15 amino acids. The germline V gene has CDR1 SGHRS and CDR2 YFSETQ.

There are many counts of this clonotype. The CDR3: CATSRANQPQHF. CDR3 DNA: TGTGCCACCAGCAGAGCCAATCAGCCCCAGCATTTT. V usage is TRBV15 and J usage is TRBJ1-5; D is unresolved. CDR3 size: 12 residues. V dropped 1 base and J dropped 3 bases, with 1 base sitting between them. Germline V gene sequence: CDR1 LNHNV, CDR2 YYDKDF (reference sequence).

The CDR3 region is CASSFDYYEQYF. The CDR3 DNA sequence: TGTGCCAGCAGCTTTGACTACTACGAGCAGTACTTC. The gene calls are TRBV7-2 and TRBJ2-7; D is perhaps TRBD2 (5 bases). CDR3 length equals 12 residues. CDR1 and CDR2 (germline): SGHTA, FQGNSA. Between the trimmed V and J ends, which lost 3 bases and 3 bases, there was a span of 6 bases.

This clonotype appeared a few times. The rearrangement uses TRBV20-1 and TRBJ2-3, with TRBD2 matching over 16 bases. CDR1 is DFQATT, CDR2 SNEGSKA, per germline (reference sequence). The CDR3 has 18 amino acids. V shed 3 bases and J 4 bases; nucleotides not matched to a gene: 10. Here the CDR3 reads CSASGTSGGAIGADTQYF. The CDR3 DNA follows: TGCAGTGCTAGCGGGACTAGCGGGGGGGCAATCGGGGCAGATACGCAGTATTTT.

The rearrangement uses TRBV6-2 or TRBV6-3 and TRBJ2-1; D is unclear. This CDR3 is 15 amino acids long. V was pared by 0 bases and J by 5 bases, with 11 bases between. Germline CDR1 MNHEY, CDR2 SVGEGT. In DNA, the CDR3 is TGTGCCAGCAGTTACTCGTATGGCAGGAACAATGAGCAGTTCTTC. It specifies CASSYSYGRNNEQFF.

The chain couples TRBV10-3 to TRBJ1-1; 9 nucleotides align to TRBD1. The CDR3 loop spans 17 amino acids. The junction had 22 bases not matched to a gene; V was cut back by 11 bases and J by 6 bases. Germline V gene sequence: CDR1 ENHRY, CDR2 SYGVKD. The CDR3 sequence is CAASYAGTGMRSAEAFF. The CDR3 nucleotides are TGTGCCGCATCCTATGCTGGGACAGGGATGAGGAGCGCTGAAGCTTTCTTT.

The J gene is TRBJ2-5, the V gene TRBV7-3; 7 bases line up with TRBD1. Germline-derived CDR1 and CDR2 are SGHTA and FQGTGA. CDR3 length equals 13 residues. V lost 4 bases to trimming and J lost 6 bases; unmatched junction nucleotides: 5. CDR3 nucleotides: TGTGCCAGCAGCTCGGACAGGCCGAAGACCCAGTACTTC. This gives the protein CASSSDRPKTQYF.

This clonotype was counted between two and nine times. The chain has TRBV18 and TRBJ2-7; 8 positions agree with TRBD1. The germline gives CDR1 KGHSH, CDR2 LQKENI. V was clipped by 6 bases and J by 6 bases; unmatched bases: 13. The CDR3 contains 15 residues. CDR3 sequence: CASSESRQGNGEQYF. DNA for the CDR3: TGTGCCAGCTCCGAATCCAGACAGGGGAATGGCGAGCAGTACTTC.

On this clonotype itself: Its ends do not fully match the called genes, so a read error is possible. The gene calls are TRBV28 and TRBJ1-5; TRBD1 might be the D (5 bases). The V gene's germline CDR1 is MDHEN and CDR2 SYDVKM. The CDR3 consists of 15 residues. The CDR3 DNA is TGCGCCAGCAGTTGGGAGGGGTTTGGCAATCAGCCCCAGCATTTT. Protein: CASSWEGFGNQPQHF.

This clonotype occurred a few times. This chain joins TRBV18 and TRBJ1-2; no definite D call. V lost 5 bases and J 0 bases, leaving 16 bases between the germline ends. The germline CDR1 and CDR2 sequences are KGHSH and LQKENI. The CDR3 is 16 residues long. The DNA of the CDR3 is TGTGCCAGCTCATTAGACCCTCGGGAACCTAACTATGGCTACACCTTC. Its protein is CASSLDPREPNYGYTF.

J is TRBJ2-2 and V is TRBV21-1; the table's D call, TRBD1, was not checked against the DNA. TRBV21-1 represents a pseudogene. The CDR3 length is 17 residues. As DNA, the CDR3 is TGTGCCAGCAGCCCCCAGGGGGGACGGGTGAACACCGGGGAGCTGTTTTTT. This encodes CASSPQGGRVNTGELFF.

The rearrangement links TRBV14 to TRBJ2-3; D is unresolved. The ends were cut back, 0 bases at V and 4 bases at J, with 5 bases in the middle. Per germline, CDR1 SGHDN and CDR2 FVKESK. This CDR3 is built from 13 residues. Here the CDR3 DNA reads TGTGCCAGCAGCCAAGATCTTTCAGATACGCAGTATTTT. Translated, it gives CASSQDLSDTQYF.

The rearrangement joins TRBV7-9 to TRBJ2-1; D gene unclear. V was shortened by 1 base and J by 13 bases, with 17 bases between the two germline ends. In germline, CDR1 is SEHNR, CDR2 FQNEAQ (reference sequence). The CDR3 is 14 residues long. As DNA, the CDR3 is TGTGCCAGCAGCTTAGGTCCCTACGAGGAGACCCAGTTCTTC. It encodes CASSLGPYEETQFF.

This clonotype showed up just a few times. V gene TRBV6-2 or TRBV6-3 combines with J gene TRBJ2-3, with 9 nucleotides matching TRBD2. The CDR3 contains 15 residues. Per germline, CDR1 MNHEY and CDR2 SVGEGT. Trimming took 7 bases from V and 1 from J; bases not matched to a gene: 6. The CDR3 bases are TGTGCCAGCACAAGGACTAGCGCCCGCACAGATACGCAGTATTTT. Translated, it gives CASTRTSARTDTQYF.